This T cell receptor beta chain was retrieved from a study of blood T cell repertoires in COVID-19 (TCRdb year 2020). About the study as a whole: The collaborator samples originated in the United States, Italy and Spain and spanned the acute and convalescent phases of COVID-19. HLA class I and class II types, where available, came from metadata supplied by the sample provider rather than from assay-based typing. The repertoires were made available in a free public database intended to serve as a resource for research on the immune response to SARS-CoV-2. The material from the prospective study consisted of cDNA or gDNA derived from T cells, B-cell-depleted T cells, or PBMCs. The dataset comprised deeply sampled blood TCRbeta repertoires from subjects exposed to, actively infected with, or recovered from COVID-19. The samples were drawn from two sources: the first 160 participants of the ongoing ImmuneRACE study, and 1,000 to 1,500 subjects contributed by 6 global collaborators. The sample metadata nearly always contained a de-identified subject ID, COVID-19 status, age in years and sex.

Participants in the prospective study were aged about 18 to 89 years, lived in 24 United States geographic areas, and enrolled through a virtual design. In the prospective study, participants were assigned to cohorts based on the clinical history participants reported in a screening survey and a study questionnaire. Mobile phlebotomists in the prospective study collected whole blood, serum and a nasopharyngeal or oropharyngeal swab from every participant. Participants in the prospective study had the option to provide additional blood draws and questionnaires over an approximately 2-month period. Before DNA extraction, blood samples from the prospective study were shipped at room temperature or frozen. General conclusions and limits of the study: The quantity of clinical and demographic metadata differed by source and by participant and was supplied without curation.

TCRbeta CDR3 regions were amplified from genomic DNA using the immunoSEQ Assay, a bias-controlled multiplex PCR. The source study handled its data this way. The number of nucleated cells in each sample was estimated from the amplification of reference gene primers within the assay. Sequence reads were collapsed and filtered to measure the absolute abundance of every unique TCRbeta CDR3 rearrangement. Productive Simpson clonality was computed per sample as the square root of Simpson's diversity index over productive rearrangements. This immuneACCESS table, as held by TCRdb, lists in-frame sequences with V and J called but not all clones. Of the missing ones, under half trace to an unresolved V gene in checked studies; the others have no known cause. The V and J calls and clone size are taken from that table; D and trimming were inferred from the DNA. This sample has 400,000 or so clones in its table, and around 90% of those were observed once. Roughly 2% of the sample is in the top ten clones.

For this clone: Its antigen is not yet known. No much larger clone exists at a distance of one base, and base qualities are not known.

This receptor was taken from a woman aged 40 to 55 with acute COVID-19. The specimen was PBMCs or T cells enriched from blood (not recorded which).

The CDR3 has the sequence CASSTDRTYEQYF. The base sequence is TGCGCCAGCAGTACGGACAGGACCTACGAGCAGTACTTC. This receptor chain uses TRBV5-1 and TRBJ2-7, with 7 bases aligning to TRBD1. Trimming takes 5 bases off V and 2 bases off J; junction bases not matched to a gene: 4. The CDR3 numbers 13 residues from cysteine through phenylalanine. Solely the CDR3 DNA is kept, with 39 bases framed from the first base. CDR1 SGHRS and CDR2 YFSETQ were looked up in the germline V gene.